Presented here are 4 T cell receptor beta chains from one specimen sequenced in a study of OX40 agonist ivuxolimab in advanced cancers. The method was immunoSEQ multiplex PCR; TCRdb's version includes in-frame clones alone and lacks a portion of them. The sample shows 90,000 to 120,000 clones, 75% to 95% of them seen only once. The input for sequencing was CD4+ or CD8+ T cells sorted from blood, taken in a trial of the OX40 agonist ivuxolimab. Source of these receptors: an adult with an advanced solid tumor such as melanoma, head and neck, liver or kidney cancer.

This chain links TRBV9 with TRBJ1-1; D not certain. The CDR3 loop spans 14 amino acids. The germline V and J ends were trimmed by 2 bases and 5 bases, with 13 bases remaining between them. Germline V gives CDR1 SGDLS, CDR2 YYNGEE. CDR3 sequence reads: CASSVSDVWTEAFF. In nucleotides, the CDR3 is TGTGCCAGCAGCGTTTCGGACGTCTGGACTGAAGCTTTCTTT.

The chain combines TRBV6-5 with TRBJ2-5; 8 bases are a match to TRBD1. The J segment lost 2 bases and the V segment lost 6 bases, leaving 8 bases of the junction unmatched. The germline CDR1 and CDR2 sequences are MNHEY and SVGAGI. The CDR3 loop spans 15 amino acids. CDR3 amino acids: CASSPWTGRQETQYF. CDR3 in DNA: TGTGCCAGCAGCCCCTGGACAGGGAGACAAGAGACCCAGTACTTC.

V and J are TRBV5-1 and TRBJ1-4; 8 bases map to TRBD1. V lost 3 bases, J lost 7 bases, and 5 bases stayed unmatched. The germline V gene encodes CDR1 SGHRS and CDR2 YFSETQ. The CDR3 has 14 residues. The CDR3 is CASSSGQGGEKLFF. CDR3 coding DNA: TGCGCCAGCAGCTCCGGACAGGGTGGTGAAAAACTGTTTTTT.

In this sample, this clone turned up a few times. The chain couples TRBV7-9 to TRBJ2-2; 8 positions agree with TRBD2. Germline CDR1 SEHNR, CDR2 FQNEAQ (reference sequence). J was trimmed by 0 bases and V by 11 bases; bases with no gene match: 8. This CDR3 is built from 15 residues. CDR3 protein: CAPTTSGANTGELFF. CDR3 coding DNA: TGTGCCCCCACTACTAGCGGCGCGAACACCGGGGAGCTGTTTTTT.